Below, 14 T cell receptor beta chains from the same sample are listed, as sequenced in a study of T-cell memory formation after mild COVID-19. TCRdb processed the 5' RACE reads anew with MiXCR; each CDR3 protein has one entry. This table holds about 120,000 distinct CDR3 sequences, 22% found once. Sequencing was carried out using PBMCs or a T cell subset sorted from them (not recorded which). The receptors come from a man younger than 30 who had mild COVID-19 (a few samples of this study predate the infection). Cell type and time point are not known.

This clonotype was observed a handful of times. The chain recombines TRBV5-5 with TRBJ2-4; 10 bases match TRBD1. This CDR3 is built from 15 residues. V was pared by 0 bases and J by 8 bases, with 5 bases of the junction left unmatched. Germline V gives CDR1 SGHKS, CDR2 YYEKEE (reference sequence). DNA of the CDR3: TGTGCCAGCAGCTTGGGGGACAGGGGTGTAGACATTCAGTACTTC. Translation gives CASSLGDRGVDIQYF.

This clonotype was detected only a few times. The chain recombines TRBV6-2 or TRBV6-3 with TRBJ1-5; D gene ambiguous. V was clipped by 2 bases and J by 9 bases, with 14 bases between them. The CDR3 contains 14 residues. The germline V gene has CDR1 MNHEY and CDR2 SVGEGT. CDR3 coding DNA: TGTGCCAGCAGTTACAGCTGGCTTGGATCGCCCCAGCATTTT. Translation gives CASSYSWLGSPQHF.

The CDR3 spells CASSLGGGKTDTQYF. The CDR3 coding sequence is TGTGCCAGCAGCTTAGGCGGGGGAAAGACAGATACGCAGTATTTT. The chain uses TRBV7-9 and TRBJ2-3; 7 bases fit TRBD2. This CDR3 comprises 15 residues. Trimming took 1 base from V and 3 from J; bases not matched to a gene: 4. The germline gives CDR1 SEHNR, CDR2 FQNEAQ (reference sequence).

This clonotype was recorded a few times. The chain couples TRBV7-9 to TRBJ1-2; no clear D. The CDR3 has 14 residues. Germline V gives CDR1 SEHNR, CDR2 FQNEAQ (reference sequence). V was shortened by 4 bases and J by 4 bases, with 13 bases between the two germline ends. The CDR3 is CASSSGALIYGYTF. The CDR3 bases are TGTGCCAGCAGCTCCGGCGCCCTCATCTATGGCTACACCTTC.

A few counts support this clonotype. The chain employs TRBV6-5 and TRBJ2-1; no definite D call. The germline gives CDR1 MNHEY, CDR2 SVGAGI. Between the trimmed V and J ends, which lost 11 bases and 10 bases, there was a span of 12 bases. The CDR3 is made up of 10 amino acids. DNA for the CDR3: TGTGCCGTAGGACCGCGGGAGCAGTTCTTC. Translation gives CAVGPREQFF.

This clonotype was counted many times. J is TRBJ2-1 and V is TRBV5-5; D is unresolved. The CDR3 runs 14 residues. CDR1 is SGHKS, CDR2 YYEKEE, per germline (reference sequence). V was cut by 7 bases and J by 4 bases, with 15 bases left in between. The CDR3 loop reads CASSPWVSYNEQFF. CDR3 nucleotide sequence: TGTGCCAGCTCCCCATGGGTCTCATACAATGAGCAGTTCTTC.

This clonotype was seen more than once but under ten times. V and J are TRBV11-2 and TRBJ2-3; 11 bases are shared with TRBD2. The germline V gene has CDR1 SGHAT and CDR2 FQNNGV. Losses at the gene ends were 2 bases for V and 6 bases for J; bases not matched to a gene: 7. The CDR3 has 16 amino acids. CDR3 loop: CASSLPLAGALDTQYF. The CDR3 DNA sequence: TGTGCCAGCAGCTTACCACTAGCGGGGGCCTTGGATACGCAGTATTTT.

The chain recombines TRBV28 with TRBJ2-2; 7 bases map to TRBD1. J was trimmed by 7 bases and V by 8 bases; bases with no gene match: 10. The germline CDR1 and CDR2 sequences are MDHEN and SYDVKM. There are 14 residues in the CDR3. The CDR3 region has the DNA TGTGCCAGCCGGGACAGAGTATGGATCGGGGAGCTGTTTTTT. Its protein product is CASRDRVWIGELFF.

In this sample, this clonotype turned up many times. Here the CDR3 reads CASSMGQSYEQYV. For the CDR3, the DNA is TGTGCCAGCAGCATGGGACAGTCCTACGAGCAGTACGTC. The V gene is TRBV6-1, the J gene TRBJ2-7, with 7 bases that match TRBD1. V lost 6 bases, J lost 1 base, and 3 bases stayed unmatched. From germline, CDR1 is MNHNS and CDR2 SASEGT. The CDR3 extends over 13 amino acids.

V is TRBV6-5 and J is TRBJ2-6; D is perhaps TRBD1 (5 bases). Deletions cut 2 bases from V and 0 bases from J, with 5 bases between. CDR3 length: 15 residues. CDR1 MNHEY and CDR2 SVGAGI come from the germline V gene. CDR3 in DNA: TGTGCCAGCAGTTACGACAGCTCTGGGGCCAACGTCCTGACTTTC. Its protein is CASSYDSSGANVLTF.

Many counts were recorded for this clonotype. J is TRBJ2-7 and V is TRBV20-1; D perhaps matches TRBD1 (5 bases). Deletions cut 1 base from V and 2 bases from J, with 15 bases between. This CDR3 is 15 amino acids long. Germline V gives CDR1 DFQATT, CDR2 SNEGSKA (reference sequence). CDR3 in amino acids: CSARAVSGSAYEQYF. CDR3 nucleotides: TGCAGTGCTAGAGCGGTCTCAGGGTCTGCCTACGAGCAGTACTTC.

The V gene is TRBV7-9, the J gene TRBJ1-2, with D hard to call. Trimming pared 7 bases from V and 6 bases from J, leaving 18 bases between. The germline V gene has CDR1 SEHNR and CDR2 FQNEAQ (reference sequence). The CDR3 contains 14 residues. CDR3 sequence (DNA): TGTGCCAGCACGATCCCAGGCCGAACGAATGGCTACACCTTC. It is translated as CASTIPGRTNGYTF.

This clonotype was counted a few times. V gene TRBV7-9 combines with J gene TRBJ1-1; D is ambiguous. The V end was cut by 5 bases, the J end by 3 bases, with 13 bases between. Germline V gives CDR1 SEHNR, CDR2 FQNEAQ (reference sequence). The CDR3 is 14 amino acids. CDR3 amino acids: CASSPPFTYTEAFF. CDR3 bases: TGTGCCAGCAGCCCACCCTTTACTTACACTGAAGCTTTCTTT.

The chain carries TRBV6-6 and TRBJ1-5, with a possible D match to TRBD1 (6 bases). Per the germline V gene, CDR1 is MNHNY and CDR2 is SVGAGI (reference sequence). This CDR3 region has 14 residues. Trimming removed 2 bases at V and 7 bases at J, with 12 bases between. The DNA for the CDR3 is TGTGCCAGCAGTTACATCGCGGGGGCCCAGCCCCAGCATTTT. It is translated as CASSYIAGAQPQHF.